This TCR beta chain was recorded in a study of blood T cells in healthy people across ages. Whole-study results and caveats: Possibly, changes in expanded clonotypes were confounded because donor CMV status was unknown. Aged donors had fewer naive CD4+ cells and lower diversity than long-lived donors.

Worth noting for this clonotype: Antigen unknown.

Trimming took 2 bases from V and 2 from J, leaving 11 bases between them. The CDR3 runs to 15 residues. Per germline, CDR1 MNHNS and CDR2 SASEGT. The people who gave samples were healthy Caucasians from Russia, aged roughly 6 to 100. A sample-barcoded 5' primer and a J-beta primer mix were used in a second PCR of about 7 to 12 cycles. From each sample, at least 2.5 million paired-end reads containing CDR3 were obtained. One entry per CDR3 protein results from TCRdb running MiXCR on the 5' RACE reads. The sample records approximately 850,000 distinct CDR3 sequences, more than 45% being singletons. This rearrangement joins TRBV6-1 to TRBJ2-3; D uncertain. The sample taken for sequencing was blood. The receptor was derived from a man aged 25-45 years in good health. The CDR3 DNA follows: TGTGCCAGCAGTGAAACCAGTGATTACACAGATACGCAGTATTTT. It translates to CASSETSDYTDTQYF.